These T cell receptor beta chains were read from a single sample in a study of T cell responses to AZD1222 COVID-19 vaccine. Assay: immunoSEQ multiplex PCR; the TCRdb copy retains only in-frame clones and omits some. The sample records 120,000 or so clones, 70% to 90% being singletons. The sequencing used peripheral blood, collected on day 0 of AZD1222 vaccination. These receptors all stem from an adult in good health. The CDR3 runs from the conserved cysteine through the conserved F or W. D genes are given only for firm matches. Clone size, where shown, is once, few, many, or a class for clones that have expanded.

>TRBJ2-7|few|TRBD1|TRBV28
CASSPRTGSSYEQYF
TGTGCCAGCAGTCCACGGACAGGTTCCTCCTACGAGCAGTACTTC
>TRBJ2-1|-|-|TRBV9
CASSVAGGIDEQFF
TGTGCCAGCAGCGTAGCGGGCGGGATCGATGAGCAGTTCTTC
>TRBJ2-2|-|TRBD2|TRBV11-2
CASIPGPGLAGVEELFF
TGTGCCAGCATCCCCGGGCCGGGACTAGCGGGAGTTGAGGAGCTGTTTTTT
>TRBJ1-5|-|TRBD1|TRBV27
CASSPGTGVFQPQHF
TGTGCCAGCAGTCCCGGGACAGGGGTTTTTCAGCCCCAGCATTTT
>TRBJ1-5|-|TRBD1|TRBV18
CASSPQSQGAGNQPQHF
TGTGCCAGCTCACCACAATCACAGGGGGCTGGCAATCAGCCCCAGCATTTT
>TRBJ1-1|-|TRBD1|TRBV7-9
CASSLYRGRRNTEAFF
TGTGCCAGCAGCCTCTACAGGGGTCGGCGGAACACTGAAGCTTTCTTT
>TRBJ2-7|-|TRBD2|TRBV6-5
CASSLSGGAVEQYF
TGTGCCAGCAGCCTTAGCGGGGGGGCTGTGGAGCAGTACTTC
>TRBJ1-2|-|-|TRBV7-2
CASSPTGLTYGYTF
TGTGCCAGCAGCCCTACAGGACTAACATATGGCTACACCTTC
>TRBJ1-5|once|-|TRBV6-5
CASTPRANQPQHF
TGTGCCAGCACTCCCAGGGCGAATCAGCCCCAGCATTTT
>TRBJ1-5|-|TRBD1|TRBV28
CASSWPGGRSNQPQHF
TGTGCCAGCAGCTGGCCAGGGGGCAGGAGCAATCAGCCCCAGCATTTT
>TRBJ2-4|few|-|TRBV6-2/TRBV6-3
CASSFLGVGVRNIQYF
TGTGCCAGCAGTTTCCTGGGAGTCGGGGTCCGAAACATTCAGTACTTC
>TRBJ2-1|-|TRBD1|TRBV19
CASSIVGQGGGEQFF
TGTGCCAGTAGTATAGTGGGACAGGGGGGCGGTGAGCAGTTCTTC
>TRBJ2-5|-|-|TRBV6-5
CASSSGYRSGRETQYF
TGTGCCAGCAGTTCGGGGTATAGGAGCGGGCGAGAGACCCAGTACTTC
>TRBJ2-7|few|-|TRBV6-1
CASSEPGLTYEQYF
TGTGCCAGCAGTGAACCAGGGTTGACCTACGAGCAGTACTTC
>TRBJ1-4|-|-|TRBV6-5
CAGHSEGNEKLFF
TGTGCCGGGCACTCGGAGGGAAATGAAAAACTGTTTTTT
>TRBJ2-1|-|-|TRBV6-6
CASSPRFRALSYNEQFF
TGTGCCAGCAGTCCCAGGTTCAGGGCCCTCTCCTACAATGAGCAGTTCTTC
>TRBJ2-1|once|TRBD1|TRBV7-2
CASSLAGTGHNYNEQFF
TGTGCCAGCAGCTTAGCCGGGACAGGGCATAACTACAATGAGCAGTTCTTC
>TRBJ2-7|-|TRBD1|TRBV5-6
CASSPRTGHTYEQYF
TGTGCCAGCAGCCCCCGGACAGGCCATACCTACGAGCAGTACTTC
>TRBJ1-4|-|TRBD1|TRBV18
CASSPLNRGNEKLFF
TGTGCCAGCTCACCACTGAACAGGGGCAATGAAAAACTGTTTTTT
>TRBJ2-7|-|-|TRBV7-2
CASSLVIGSSYEQYF
TGTGCCAGCAGCTTAGTGATAGGCAGCTCCTACGAGCAGTACTTC
>TRBJ2-7|-|-|TRBV29-1
CSATLPITYEQYF
TGCAGCGCCACGTTACCTATAACCTACGAGCAGTACTTC
>TRBJ2-7|-|-|TRBV27
CASSFGGPRYEQYF
TGTGCCAGCAGTTTCGGGGGGCCCCGCTACGAGCAGTACTTC
>TRBJ2-7|-|TRBD2|TRBV2
CASSDLGAGEGTYEQYF
TGTGCCAGCAGTGACCTCGGAGCGGGGGAAGGCACCTACGAGCAGTACTTC
>TRBJ2-1|-|-|TRBV28
CASKRVREQFF
TGTGCCAGCAAACGGGTTCGTGAGCAGTTCTTC
>TRBJ2-2|-|-|TRBV2
CASTIRPTNTGELFF
TGTGCCAGCACTATTAGACCCACGAACACCGGGGAGCTGTTTTTT
>TRBJ2-3|-|TRBD2|TRBV11-2
CASSQPSLAGPTDTQYF
TGTGCCAGCAGCCAGCCTTCTCTAGCGGGACCCACAGATACGCAGTATTTT
>TRBJ2-7|-|TRBD1|TRBV6-5
CASISLTGGYEQYF
TGTGCCAGCATTTCCTTGACAGGGGGCTACGAGCAGTACTTC
>TRBJ1-4|-|-|TRBV28
CASSSRAATNEKLFF
TGTGCCAGCAGTTCCAGGGCAGCAACTAATGAAAAACTGTTTTTT
>TRBJ2-2|-|-|TRBV11-2
CASRGVMGTGELFF
TGTGCCAGCAGAGGGGTCATGGGCACCGGGGAGCTGTTTTTT
>TRBJ2-1|-|TRBD2|TRBV4-3
CASSRGFLAGGDNEQFF
TGCGCCAGCAGCCGAGGCTTCCTAGCGGGAGGGGACAATGAGCAGTTCTTC
>TRBJ1-2|-|-|TRBV4-3
CASSPTSGGLDGYTF
TGCGCCAGCAGCCCGACTTCGGGGGGCTTGGATGGCTACACCTTC
>TRBJ1-6|-|-|TRBV10-3
CAISGGQYNSPLHF
TGTGCCATCAGTGGGGGACAATATAATTCACCCCTCCACTTT
>TRBJ2-7|-|-|TRBV30
CAWSVIVGEQYF
TGTGCCTGGAGTGTAATAGTGGGCGAGCAGTACTTC
>TRBJ1-5|-|-|TRBV19
CASSPIRGARNQPQHF
TGTGCCAGTAGCCCCATAAGGGGAGCTCGCAATCAGCCCCAGCATTTT
>TRBJ2-7|once|TRBD1|TRBV19
CASSIGQGPSEQYF
TGTGCCAGTAGTATAGGACAGGGACCGAGCGAGCAGTACTTC
>TRBJ2-7|-|-|TRBV10-2
CASSEGSGALRRYF
TGCGCCAGCAGTGAAGGGTCAGGGGCACTACGCAGGTACTTC
>TRBJ2-7|once|-|TRBV27
CATWTVIYEQYF
TGTGCCACTTGGACGGTGATATACGAGCAGTACTTC
>TRBJ1-2|-|-|TRBV6-5
CASTIQDYGYTF
TGTGCCAGCACTATACAGGACTATGGCTACACCTTC
>TRBJ1-2|few|-|TRBV6-5
CASSYGQGFGYTF
TGTGCCAGCAGTTACGGGCAGGGGTTTGGCTACACCTTC